The following is a TCR beta chain sequence with its context. Its antigen is not identified. The same CDR3 arises from other DNA sequences in this sample as well. This sample was included in a study of shared clonotypes between healthy human individuals. Regarding the study as a whole: Relative to their counterparts shared across all four donors, non-shared clonotypes exhibited diminished generation probabilities.

The V and J ends lost 0 bases and 8 bases respectively, with 10 bases between them. The CDR3 is 13 residues long. Per the germline V gene, CDR1 is ENHRY and CDR2 is SYGVKD. Libraries were prepared by immunoSEQ multiplex PCR; TCRdb keeps only in-frame clonotypes and omits some of them. The repertoire holds over 2 million clones, with roughly 94% as singletons. Terminally differentiated effector memory CD45RA+ cells were left out of the naive CD8 fraction, which was CD45RO-negative and positively selected for CCR7. This sequence originates from a man between 18 and 35 years old in good health. The chain recombines TRBV10-3 with TRBJ1-1, with D possibly being TRBD1 (5 bases). The sample taken for sequencing was naive CD8+ T cells sorted from blood. Here the CDR3 reads CAISESGVPEAFF. In nucleotides, the CDR3 is TGTGCCATCAGTGAGTCGGGGGTACCCGAAGCTTTCTTT.